These T cell receptor beta chains were read from a single sample in a study of response to subunit inactivated influenza vaccine. TCRdb re-called the RT-PCR reads with MiXCR, one entry per CDR3 protein. The data show some 190,000 distinct CDR3 sequences, with about an eighth seen just once and roughly 24% held by the top ten. Specimen: CD8+ T cells sorted from PBMCs, collected 5 days after vaccination. These receptors came from a man between 45 and 60 years old who received an inactivated influenza vaccine. Both conserved end residues are part of each CDR3. Fields, in order: J gene, clone size, D gene, V gene, CDR3 DNA, CDR3 protein. A D gene is named only where the DNA matches it firmly. The size entry is marked missing in some rows and otherwise reads once, few, many or a size class.

>TRBJ2-7|few|TRBD2|TRBV6-5
TGTGCCAGCAGTTGGGGGGGACTAACCACCTACGAGCAGTACTTC
CASSWGGLTTYEQYF
>TRBJ2-5|few|-|TRBV29-1
TGCAGCGTTGCGGGGTTTGTGGAGACCCAGTACTTC
CSVAGFVETQYF
>TRBJ1-2|-|-|TRBV28
TGTGCCAGCAGCTGGCGGGGGGCCGCGATAGTTGTCTATGGCTACACCTTC
CASSWRGAAIVVYGYTF
>TRBJ2-1|many|TRBD2|TRBV11-1
TGTGCCAGCAGCCTTGCGGGACTAGCGGGACGTGAGCAGTTCTTC
CASSLAGLAGREQFF
>TRBJ2-1|-|TRBD2|TRBV23-1
TGCGCCAGCAGTCAATCGCGGGGGATAGGGATTAAGGCATACAATGAGCAGTTCTTC
CASSQSRGIGIKAYNEQFF
>TRBJ1-6|-|-|TRBV12-3/TRBV12-4
TGTGCCAGCAGTGGTCAGGGAATGCATTCACCCCTCCACTTT
CASSGQGMHSPLHF
>TRBJ2-7|few|-|TRBV20-1
TGCAGTGCCCCGAAGACGGGTCCCTCCTACGAGCAGTACTTC
CSAPKTGPSYEQYF
>TRBJ2-7|-|TRBD2|TRBV3-1
TGTGCCAGCAGCCAACAGCGGGAGGTCTCCTACGAGCAGTACTTC
CASSQQREVSYEQYF
>TRBJ2-4|many|TRBD1|TRBV4-1
TGCGCCAGCAGCCAAGAGGCAGGGGGCCTACCCAAAAACATTCAGTACTTC
CASSQEAGGLPKNIQYF
>TRBJ1-1|many|TRBD1|TRBV5-4
TGTGCCAGCAGCTTGGAAGGGACAGGGAACACTGAAGCTTTCTTT
CASSLEGTGNTEAFF
>TRBJ1-1|-|-|TRBV25-1
TGTGCCAGCAGTGTCGGGGGAATGAACACTGAAGCTTTCTTT
CASSVGGMNTEAFF
>TRBJ2-3|-|-|TRBV7-8
TGTGCCAGCAGCTTTGGTCCATTCTCGGATACGCAGTATTTT
CASSFGPFSDTQYF
>TRBJ2-3|many|TRBD2|TRBV12-3/TRBV12-4
TGTGCCAGCAGTCCCCTAGCGGGGGGGCAGACCGATACGCAGTATTTT
CASSPLAGGQTDTQYF
>TRBJ2-1|-|TRBD1|TRBV28
TGTGCCAGCACAACCGGACAGGGGCTCAATGAGCAGTTCTTC
CASTTGQGLNEQFF
>TRBJ2-7|few|TRBD2|TRBV29-1
TGCAGCGTTGCTAGCGGGCCTAACTACGAGCAGTACTTC
CSVASGPNYEQYF
>TRBJ2-1|few|-|TRBV7-8
TGTGCCAGCAGCTTAGCATCGGCAGGGCCCTCCTACAATGAGCAGTTCTTC
CASSLASAGPSYNEQFF
>TRBJ2-1|once|TRBD2|TRBV15
TGTGCCACCAGCAGGAGCGGGGGGCCTTGGAGTGAGCAGTTCTTC
CATSRSGGPWSEQFF
>TRBJ2-5|-|TRBD1|TRBV12-3/TRBV12-4
TGTGCCAGCAGTTTATCCGGGACAGGAGTTCTAGAGACCCAGTACTTC
CASSLSGTGVLETQYF
>TRBJ2-3|-|-|TRBV27
TGTGCCAGCAGTTTACTCCGGGAACCCTTCACAGATACGCAGTATTTT
CASSLLREPFTDTQYF
>TRBJ1-6|-|-|TRBV15
TGTGCCACCAGCAGAGAGCAGGTTGGGTCACCCCTCCACTTT
CATSREQVGSPLHF
>TRBJ2-1|few|TRBD2|TRBV27
TGTGCCAGCAGTTTCGGACTAGCGGGAGACAGCCCGACCTACAATGAGCAGTTCTTC
CASSFGLAGDSPTYNEQFF
>TRBJ2-1|-|-|TRBV24-1
TGTGCCACCAGTGATTCAAGACTGACTACCTCCGGGGATGAGCAGTTCTTC
CATSDSRLTTSGDEQFF
>TRBJ2-3|-|-|TRBV29-1
TGCAGCGTTGACTCCCTACTGGCAAGAAGGCGCACAGATACGCAGTATTTT
CSVDSLLARRRTDTQYF
>TRBJ2-3|-|-|TRBV29-1
TGCAGCGTTGAAGATCGGGCGGGAACTAGCACAGATACGCAGTATTTT
CSVEDRAGTSTDTQYF
>TRBJ2-1|many|-|TRBV20-1
TGCAGTGCTAGTGGCACGGAAGCCTACAATGAGCAGTTCTTC
CSASGTEAYNEQFF
>TRBJ2-5|-|-|TRBV20-1
TGCAGTGCTAGGAACCCTTGGACAGAACAAGAGACCCAGTACTTC
CSARNPWTEQETQYF